The present TCR beta chain was sequenced within a study of early T cells in non-severe SARS-CoV-2 infection. This clonotype was detected a few times. In the library, individual cDNA molecules carried attached unique molecular identifiers. One entry per CDR3 protein results from TCRdb running MiXCR on the 5' RACE reads. The table has 45,000 to 55,000 distinct CDR3 sequences, approximately 10% seen once; the top ten hold 10%. Germline CDR1 SEHNR, CDR2 FQNEAQ (reference sequence). V lost 2 bases, J lost 0 bases, and 8 bases lay in between. The CDR3 length is 14 residues. The chain employs TRBV7-9 and TRBJ2-7; D may be TRBD1 (5 bases). Sequenced sample: whole blood. The clonotype was recovered from an adult who was a healthcare worker with PCR-confirmed SARS-CoV-2 infection or an uninfected control (not recorded which). This chain's CDR3 is CASSLPGSSYEQYF. In DNA, the CDR3 is TGTGCCAGCAGCTTACCAGGGTCCTCCTACGAGCAGTACTTC.